Presented here are 10 T cell receptor beta chains from one specimen sequenced in a study of T cells after yellow fever vaccination. TCRdb redid the calling of the 5' RACE reads with MiXCR, one entry per CDR3 protein. This table has some 320,000 distinct CDR3 sequences, roughly 9% appearing once. The source material was CD4+ T cells sorted from PBMCs, sampled 5 days after the yellow fever booster vaccination. Receptors originate from a man between 18 and 35 years old who received the YFV17D yellow fever vaccine.

In this sample, this clonotype turned up a few times. The chain's CDR3 is CASSWVGSPLHF. CDR3 DNA: TGTGCCAGCAGTTGGGTGGGCTCACCCCTCCACTTT. The rearrangement joins TRBV6-5 to TRBJ1-6; D not certain. Germline V gene data show CDR1 as MNHEY and CDR2 as SVGAGI. CDR3 length: 12 amino acids. V lost 4 bases and J lost 10, with 8 bases in between.

This clonotype has a count of ten or more. The rearrangement joins TRBV5-1 to TRBJ2-5, with TRBD1 matching over 8 bases. This CDR3 is built from 12 residues. Germline V gene sequence: CDR1 SGHRS, CDR2 YFSETQ. The trim removed 4 bases at V and 5 bases at J, leaving 1 base unmatched. In DNA, the CDR3 is TGCGCCAGCAGCAGGGACAGGGAGACCCAGTACTTC. Translating it yields CASSRDRETQYF.

V is TRBV5-8 and J is TRBJ1-2, with D uncertain. The CDR3 covers 13 residues. Trimming shortened V by 4 bases and J by 6 bases, and 13 bases separated the two germline ends. CDR1 SGHTS and CDR2 YDEGEE come from the germline V gene. CDR3 loop: CASSRRGVDGYTF. CDR3 sequence (DNA): TGTGCCAGCAGCCGACGAGGAGTGGATGGCTACACCTTC.

This clonotype was counted at least ten times. The chain recombines TRBV7-9 with TRBJ2-7; 7 nucleotides align to TRBD2. Germline values: CDR1 SEHNR, CDR2 FQNEAQ (reference sequence). V was pared by 6 bases and J by 0 bases, with 5 bases of the junction left unmatched. This CDR3 comprises 14 residues. The CDR3 DNA reads as TGTGCCAGCAGTCTAGCGGAGAGCTCCTACGAGCAGTACGTC. This translates into CASSLAESSYEQYV.

The chain links TRBV20-1 to TRBJ2-1, with D unclear. The CDR3 has 13 residues. Germline V lookup: CDR1 DFQATT, CDR2 SNEGSKA (reference sequence). V lost 1 base and J lost 4, with 8 bases in between. CDR3 nucleotides: TGCAGTGCTAGAGGGTACCAGTACAATGAGCAGTTCTTC. Amino acids: CSARGYQYNEQFF.

This clonotype was observed a few times. The chain couples TRBV6-5 to TRBJ1-6, with D uncertain. The V gene lost 7 bases and the J gene lost 0 bases, with 19 bases spanning the gap. This CDR3 has 18 residues. CDR1 and CDR2 from the germline V gene are MNHEY and SVGAGI. CDR3 DNA: TGTGCCAGCACCCCCCGCCCGGGCCCGAGCTCCTATAATTCACCCCTCCACTTT. Translation gives CASTPRPGPSSYNSPLHF.

The rearrangement joins TRBV6-2 or TRBV6-3 to TRBJ2-2, with D possibly being TRBD2 (5 bases). Germline V gene sequence: CDR1 MNHEY, CDR2 SVGEGT. V was clipped by 4 bases and J by 2 bases, with 8 bases between them. The CDR3 covers 14 residues. This chain's CDR3 is CASSWTVNTGELFF. The CDR3 nucleotides are TGTGCCAGCAGTTGGACTGTCAACACCGGGGAGCTGTTTTTT.

This chain joins TRBV4-3 and TRBJ2-7; weak D call: TRBD1 (6 bases). Deletions cut 4 bases from V and 5 bases from J, with 15 bases between. Germline V gene sequence: CDR1 LGHNA, CDR2 YSLEER. This CDR3 spans 14 amino acids. The CDR3 reads CASSRLQGQHEQYF. The CDR3 DNA reads TGCGCCAGCAGCCGGTTACAAGGACAGCACGAGCAGTACTTC.

A few counts support this clonotype. The chain couples TRBV20-1 to TRBJ2-4; perhaps TRBD2 as D (5 bases). Germline-derived CDR1 and CDR2 are DFQATT and SNEGSKA (reference sequence). CDR3 size: 15 residues. V shed 3 bases and J shed 0 bases, with 12 bases lying between them. The CDR3 sequence: CSASTGGLAKNIQYF. The CDR3 region has the DNA TGCAGTGCTAGTACTGGCGGACTAGCCAAAAACATTCAGTACTTC.

This clonotype showed up just a few times. This chain links TRBV24-1 with TRBJ2-5; maybe TRBD2 (7 bases). The V end lost 4 bases, the J end lost 3 bases, and 17 bases lay between the germline ends. The germline V gene encodes CDR1 KGHDR and CDR2 SFDVKD. The CDR3 consists of 16 residues. The chain's CDR3 is CATSEPQGGGEETQYF. DNA for the CDR3: TGTGCCACCAGTGAACCACAGGGTGGGGGGGAAGAGACCCAGTACTTC.